This TCR beta chain was recorded in a study of cytomegalovirus exposure and HLA in healthy donors. There are 14 residues in the CDR3. Per the germline V gene, CDR1 is SGHAT and CDR2 is FQNNGV. V lost 7 bases to trimming and J lost 4 bases, with 17 bases between them. A multiplex PCR was run with 60 Vbeta primers and 13 Jbeta primers. This table comes from immunoSEQ multiplex PCR, and its TCRdb copy is limited to in-frame clones, with some not included. This sample has 130,000 or so clones; over 70% occur once, and the top ten carry roughly 3%. This clonotype was obtained from a young man in good health and CMV-seronegative. The J gene is TRBJ2-7, the V gene TRBV11-2; tentatively, D is TRBD1 (5 bases). The source material was PBMCs. DNA of the CDR3: TGTGCCAGCACCCACAGGTCGACGGTTTACGAGCAGTACTTC. Translated: CASTHRSTVYEQYF.